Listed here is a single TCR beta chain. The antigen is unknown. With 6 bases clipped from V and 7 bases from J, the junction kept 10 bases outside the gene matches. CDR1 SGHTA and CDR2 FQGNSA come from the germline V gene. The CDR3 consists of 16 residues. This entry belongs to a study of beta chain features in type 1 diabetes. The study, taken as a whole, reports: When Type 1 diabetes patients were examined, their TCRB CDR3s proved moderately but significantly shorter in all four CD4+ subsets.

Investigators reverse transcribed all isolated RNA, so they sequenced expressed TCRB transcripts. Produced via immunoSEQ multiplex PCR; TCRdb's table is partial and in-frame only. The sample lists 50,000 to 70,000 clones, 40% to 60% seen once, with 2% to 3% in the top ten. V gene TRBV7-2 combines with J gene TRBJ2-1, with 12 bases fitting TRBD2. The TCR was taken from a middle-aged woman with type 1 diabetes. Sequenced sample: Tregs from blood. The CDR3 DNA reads TGTGCCAGCAGTACTAGCGGGGGGATTCGGGCGAATGAGCAGTTCTTC. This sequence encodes CASSTSGGIRANEQFF.